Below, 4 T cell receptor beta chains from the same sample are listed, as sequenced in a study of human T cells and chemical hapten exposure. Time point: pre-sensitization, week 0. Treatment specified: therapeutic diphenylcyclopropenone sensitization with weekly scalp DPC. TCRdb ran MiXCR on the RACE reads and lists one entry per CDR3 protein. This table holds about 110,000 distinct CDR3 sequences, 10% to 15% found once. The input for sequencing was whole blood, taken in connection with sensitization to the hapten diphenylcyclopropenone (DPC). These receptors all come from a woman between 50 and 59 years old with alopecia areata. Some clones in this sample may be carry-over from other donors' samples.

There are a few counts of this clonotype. This CDR3 is CASRGDGDQPQHF. The CDR3, as DNA: TGTGCCAGCAGAGGGGACGGAGATCAGCCCCAGCATTTT. This chain connects TRBV12-3 or TRBV12-4 to TRBJ1-5, with D perhaps TRBD1 (5 bases). The CDR3 spans 13 residues. Trimming removed 6 bases at V and 5 bases at J, with 11 bases between.

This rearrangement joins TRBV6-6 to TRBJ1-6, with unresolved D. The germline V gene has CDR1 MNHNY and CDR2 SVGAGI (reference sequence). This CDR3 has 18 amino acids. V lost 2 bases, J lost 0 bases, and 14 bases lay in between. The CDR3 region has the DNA TGTGCCAGCAGTTACGAGTTTTCGTGGTTCTCCTATAATTCACCCCTCCACTTT. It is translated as CASSYEFSWFSYNSPLHF.

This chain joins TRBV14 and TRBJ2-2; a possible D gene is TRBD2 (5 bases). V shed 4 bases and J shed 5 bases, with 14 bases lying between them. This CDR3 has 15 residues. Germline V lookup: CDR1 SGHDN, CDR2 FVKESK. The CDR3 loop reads CASSPLAGSTGELFF. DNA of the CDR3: TGTGCCAGCAGCCCCCTCGCTGGGAGTACCGGGGAGCTGTTTTTT.

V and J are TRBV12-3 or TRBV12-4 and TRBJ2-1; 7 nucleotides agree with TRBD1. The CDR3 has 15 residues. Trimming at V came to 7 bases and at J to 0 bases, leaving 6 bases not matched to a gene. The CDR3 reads CASKIGQVSYNEQFF. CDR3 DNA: TGTGCCAGCAAGATCGGACAGGTCTCCTACAATGAGCAGTTCTTC.